A selection of T cell receptor beta chains follows, all from one sample in a study of OX40 agonist ivuxolimab in advanced cancers. Assay used: immunoSEQ multiplex PCR; TCRdb lists only in-frame clones, some missing. The sample has approximately 61,000 clones; 87% are singletons. Sequencing was performed on CD4+ or CD8+ T cells sorted from blood, taken in a trial of the OX40 agonist ivuxolimab. Receptor source: an adult with an advanced solid tumor such as melanoma, head and neck, liver or kidney cancer. CDR3s include the opening cysteine and the closing phenylalanine or tryptophan. The D gene is left open where the match is weak. Clone size is shown for a subset of rows, as once, few, many or a class of expanded clone.

j_gene,len,abundance,v_gene,d_gene,CDR3aa,CDR3nt
TRBJ1-6,15,-,TRBV5-4,TRBD1,CASSVRDRYNSPLHF,TGTGCCAGCAGCGTCCGGGACAGGTATAATTCACCCCTCCACTTT
TRBJ2-1,16,-,TRBV9,TRBD1,CASSRAAGTGYNEQFF,TGTGCCAGCAGCCGCGCGGCCGGGACAGGGTACAATGAGCAGTTCTTC
TRBJ2-7,14,-,TRBV7-2,TRBD1,CASSPGQGLGEQYF,TGTGCCAGCAGCCCCGGACAGGGGTTAGGGGAGCAGTACTTC
TRBJ2-7,14,few,TRBV19,-,CASSPRGTPGEQYF,TGTGCCAGTAGCCCCCGGGGGACCCCAGGGGAGCAGTACTTC
TRBJ1-1,13,-,TRBV4-3,-,CASSQAEQGQAFF,TGCGCCAGCAGCCAAGCCGAACAGGGACAAGCTTTCTTT
TRBJ2-2,15,-,TRBV5-1,TRBD1,CASSSDRGPTGELFF,TGCGCCAGCAGCTCGGACAGGGGGCCCACCGGGGAGCTGTTTTTT
TRBJ2-3,14,once,TRBV19,TRBD1,CASSSGTGAPTQYF,TGTGCCAGTAGTTCTGGGACAGGGGCCCCTACGCAGTATTTT
TRBJ2-7,16,-,TRBV7-2,TRBD2,CASSLTAGGPGNEQYF,TGTGCCAGCAGCTTGACAGCGGGGGGGCCCGGCAACGAGCAGTACTTC
TRBJ2-7,13,-,TRBV6-4,-,CASPLLIAYEQYF,TGTGCCAGCCCTTTGCTAATAGCCTACGAGCAGTACTTC
TRBJ1-4,17,-,TRBV28,TRBD1,CASSPIRGRVTNEKLFF,TGTGCCAGCAGTCCCATCAGGGGGCGGGTAACTAATGAAAAACTGTTTTTT
TRBJ2-5,16,-,TRBV18,-,CASSPSQWGVQETQYF,TGTGCCAGCTCACCGTCTCAATGGGGGGTACAAGAGACCCAGTACTTC
TRBJ2-5,16,-,TRBV7-3,TRBD2,CASSPGGLAGEETQYF,TGTGCCAGCAGCCCCGGGGGACTAGCGGGGGAAGAGACCCAGTACTTC
TRBJ2-2,14,-,TRBV10-3,TRBD2,CAIKLAANTGELFF,TGTGCCATCAAACTAGCGGCGAACACCGGGGAGCTGTTTTTT
TRBJ2-1,15,-,TRBV7-3,TRBD2,CASSLGTSAGPEQFF,TGTGCCAGCAGCTTGGGGACTAGCGCGGGACCCGAGCAGTTCTTC
TRBJ2-7,13,-,TRBV5-1,TRBD1,CASSSILGQGEYF,TGCGCCAGCAGCTCCATCTTAGGACAGGGAGAGTACTTC
TRBJ1-2,14,-,TRBV9,TRBD1,CASSGDRAFNGYTF,TGTGCCAGCAGCGGGGACAGGGCCTTCAATGGCTACACCTTC
TRBJ2-7,14,-,TRBV7-9,-,CASSLPPQGNERYF,TGTGCCAGCAGCCTACCGCCCCAGGGTAACGAGCGGTACTTC
TRBJ1-2,14,-,TRBV7-9,TRBD1,CASTRGQGAFGYTF,TGTGCCAGCACTCGCGGACAGGGGGCTTTTGGCTACACCTTC
TRBJ2-4,14,-,TRBV7-9,TRBD2,CASSLVLAENIQYF,TGTGCCAGCAGCTTAGTCCTAGCGGAAAACATTCAGTACTTC
TRBJ2-7,15,-,TRBV6-5,-,CASSRLLGGSYEQYF,TGTGCCAGCAGCAGACTTCTAGGGGGCTCCTACGAGCAGTACTTC
TRBJ2-7,15,-,TRBV5-5,-,CASSLADRGFYEQYF,TGTGCCAGCAGCTTGGCCGATAGGGGTTTCTACGAGCAGTACTTC
TRBJ2-2,13,-,TRBV5-1,-,CASSKGNTGELFF,TGCGCCAGCAGCAAGGGGAACACCGGGGAGCTGTTTTTT
TRBJ2-3,13,-,TRBV4-1,-,CASSQGAAHTQYF,TGCGCCAGCAGCCAAGGCGCGGCTCATACGCAGTATTTT
TRBJ1-3,17,-,TRBV7-9,-,CASSLVPGASSGNTIYF,TGTGCCAGCAGCTTAGTTCCGGGGGCCTCGTCTGGAAACACCATATATTTT
TRBJ1-3,13,few,TRBV30,-,CAWSVSSGNTIYF,TGTGCCTGGAGCGTCTCTTCTGGAAACACCATATATTTT
TRBJ2-3,17,-,TRBV27,TRBD2,CASSLPGLAGSTDTQYF,TGTGCCAGCAGTTTGCCAGGACTAGCGGGTAGCACAGATACGCAGTATTTT
TRBJ2-7,16,-,TRBV5-6,TRBD1,CASSWGGQGSVYEQYF,TGTGCCAGCAGCTGGGGGGGACAGGGGTCTGTCTACGAGCAGTACTTC
TRBJ2-7,13,-,TRBV5-1,-,CASSLGDSAHQHF,TGCGCCAGCAGCTTGGGAGACAGTGCTCACCAACACTTC
TRBJ2-1,15,-,TRBV11-2,-,CASSLDLALRNEQFF,TGTGCCAGCAGCTTAGATCTGGCCCTTCGCAATGAGCAGTTCTTC
TRBJ1-6,18,-,TRBV7-9,-,CASSSPRRGESYNSPLHF,TGTGCCAGCAGCTCGCCCCGGAGGGGTGAGTCCTATAATTCACCCCTCCACTTT
TRBJ1-4,15,-,TRBV5-5,TRBD1,CASSSWDRESEKLFF,TGTGCCAGCAGCTCGTGGGACAGGGAAAGTGAAAAACTGTTTTTT
TRBJ2-1,14,-,TRBV7-7,-,CASSPWDSSNEQFF,TGTGCCAGCAGCCCCTGGGACTCCTCCAATGAGCAGTTCTTC
TRBJ1-6,17,-,TRBV7-8,-,CASSGSSVISYNSPLHF,TGTGCCAGCAGCGGTAGTTCAGTAATCTCCTATAATTCACCCCTCCACTTT
TRBJ2-5,16,-,TRBV27,TRBD2,CASRSSSGAARETQYF,TGTGCCAGCAGATCCTCTAGCGGGGCGGCGAGGGAGACCCAGTACTTC
TRBJ1-5,11,-,TRBV6-1,-,CASSEVRAQHF,TGTGCCAGCAGTGAAGTGAGGGCCCAGCATTTT
TRBJ2-3,14,-,TRBV11-2,-,CASRGPFGTDTQYF,TGTGCCAGCAGGGGGCCTTTCGGCACAGATACGCAGTATTTT
TRBJ1-1,13,-,TRBV11-3,-,CASSVWVNTEAFF,TGTGCCAGCAGTGTCTGGGTGAACACTGAAGCTTTCTTT
TRBJ2-3,15,-,TRBV5-5,TRBD1,CASSLGDRVSDTQYF,TGTGCCAGCAGCTTGGGGGACAGGGTTTCAGATACGCAGTATTTT
TRBJ1-5,14,-,TRBV19,TRBD1,CASSPRQGYQPQHF,TGTGCCAGTAGTCCCCGACAGGGCTATCAGCCCCAGCATTTT
TRBJ1-1,16,-,TRBV19,TRBD1,CASSPGTGVDATEAFF,TGTGCCAGTAGTCCCGGGACAGGGGTGGATGCCACTGAAGCTTTCTTT
TRBJ2-1,13,-,TRBV11-3,TRBD2,CASSPTSDGEQFF,TGTGCCAGCAGTCCGACTAGCGACGGTGAGCAGTTCTTC
TRBJ2-7,15,-,TRBV7-2,TRBD1,CASSERTGTGYEQYF,TGTGCCAGCAGCGAACGAACCGGGACAGGGTACGAGCAGTACTTC
TRBJ2-3,15,-,TRBV5-8,TRBD2,CASSLRSGGTDTQYF,TGTGCCAGCAGCTTGCGTAGCGGGGGGACAGATACGCAGTATTTT
TRBJ1-3,14,-,TRBV18,-,CASSPVGAGNTIYF,TGTGCCAGCTCACCAGTGGGAGCCGGAAACACCATATATTTT
TRBJ2-3,14,few,TRBV6-1,-,CASSERKNTDTQYF,TGTGCCAGCAGTGAGAGGAAGAACACAGATACGCAGTATTTT
TRBJ2-2,16,-,TRBV14,-,CASSQVPLANTGELFF,TGTGCCAGCAGCCAAGTGCCCTTGGCGAACACCGGGGAGCTGTTTTTT
TRBJ2-7,15,-,TRBV15,TRBD2,CATSRSSGGAYEQYF,TGTGCCACCAGCAGATCTAGCGGGGGGGCTTACGAGCAGTACTTC
TRBJ2-3,17,-,TRBV15,TRBD2,CATSRPRQRGGTDTQYF,TGTGCCACCAGCAGACCCCGCCAGCGGGGGGGCACAGATACGCAGTATTTT
TRBJ1-5,15,-,TRBV5-8,-,CASSLAGADNQPQHF,TGTGCCAGCAGCTTGGCCGGGGCAGATAATCAGCCCCAGCATTTT
TRBJ1-1,16,-,TRBV11-1,TRBD1,CASSLVEGTGGTEAFF,TGTGCCAGCAGCTTAGTGGAAGGGACAGGGGGCACTGAAGCTTTCTTT